The next 24 T cell receptor beta chains were all read from a single sample in a study of blood T cells in healthy people across ages. A J-beta primer mix and a sample-barcoded 5' primer were used in a second PCR of about 7 to 12 cycles. TCRdb re-analysed the 5' RACE reads in MiXCR, keeping a single row per CDR3 protein. The sample includes some 900,000 distinct CDR3 sequences, roughly 50% seen only once; the top ten take roughly 12%. The specimen was blood. Receptors were obtained from a young man in good health.

For this clonotype: One junction end disagrees with the germline gene, perhaps due to a read error. The chain links TRBV12-3 or TRBV12-4 to TRBJ1-2, with D perhaps matching TRBD1 (5 bases). The CDR3 has 12 residues. For the CDR3, the DNA is TGTGCCAGCAGATTAGGGACCTATGGCTACACCTTC. It encodes CASRLGTYGYTF.

The chain recombines TRBV20-1 with TRBJ1-6, with D maybe TRBD1 (5 bases). From germline, CDR1 is DFQATT and CDR2 SNEGSKA (reference sequence). The germline V and J ends were trimmed by 7 bases and 0 bases, with 13 bases remaining between them. The CDR3 contains 15 residues. CDR3 coding DNA: TGCAGTGTAAGCAGGGCTAGCTCCTATAATTCACCCCTCCACTTT. This encodes CSVSRASSYNSPLHF.

V gene TRBV6-1 combines with J gene TRBJ1-2; maybe TRBD1 (6 bases). The CDR3 has 17 residues. V was clipped by 6 bases and J by 6 bases, with 26 bases between them. Per the germline V gene, CDR1 is MNHNS and CDR2 is SASEGT. CDR3 nucleotides: TGTGCCAGCAGCCTGGGACAACGAGATCCTCTATATCATGGCTACACCTTC. Translated: CASSLGQRDPLYHGYTF.

In its sample, this clonotype was seen a few times. V is TRBV12-3 or TRBV12-4 and J is TRBJ2-1; a possible D gene is TRBD1 (5 bases). This CDR3 spans 14 amino acids. Deletions cut 8 bases from V and 10 bases from J, with 21 bases between. The CDR3 region is CASSPAQGSREQFF. The CDR3 coding sequence is TGTGCCAGCTCCCCCGCCCAGGGCTCCAGGGAGCAGTTCTTC.

The chain recombines TRBV20-1 with TRBJ1-4; D remains ambiguous. Trimming stripped 2 bases from V and 2 bases from J, with 9 bases between. This CDR3 has 14 residues. Germline V lookup: CDR1 DFQATT, CDR2 SNEGSKA (reference sequence). CDR3 bases: TGCAGTGCTAGATCTTGGGATACTAATGAAAAACTGTTTTTT. Encoded protein: CSARSWDTNEKLFF.

The table lists this clonotype with a count of one. The chain links TRBV15 to TRBJ2-3; TRBD1 is a possible D gene (5 bases). The CDR3 is made up of 16 amino acids. The germline gives CDR1 LNHNV, CDR2 YYDKDF (reference sequence). V was shortened by 4 bases and J by 0 bases, with 14 bases between the two germline ends. The CDR3, as DNA: TGTGCCACCAGCACTGCCCAGGGTAGAAGCACAGATACGCAGTATTTT. Protein product: CATSTAQGRSTDTQYF.

The gene calls are TRBV12-3 or TRBV12-4 and TRBJ2-3; 12 bases line up with TRBD1. The CDR3 is made up of 18 amino acids. The ends lost 5 bases at V and 0 bases at J; junction bases unmatched: 9. Here the CDR3 DNA reads TGTGCCAGCAGTCAACGGGACAGGGGGCGTGGGAGCACAGATACGCAGTATTTT. Translating it yields CASSQRDRGRGSTDTQYF.

The rearrangement joins TRBV24-1 to TRBJ1-5, with no clear D. In germline, CDR1 is KGHDR, CDR2 SFDVKD. V gave up 3 bases and J gave up 3 bases, with 11 bases separating them. This CDR3 spans 15 amino acids. In DNA, the CDR3 is TGTGCCACCAGTGATGGTACGGACGCCAATCAGCCCCAGCATTTT. Its translation: CATSDGTDANQPQHF.

This clonotype came up a few times. The rearrangement links TRBV25-1 to TRBJ2-3; D not certain. Trimming took off 5 bases at V and 6 bases at J, with 30 bases between the two ends. Germline V lookup: CDR1 MGHDK, CDR2 SYGVNS. The CDR3 is made up of 19 amino acids. The CDR3 here is CASSPTLEVSVGTRDTQYF. The CDR3 coding sequence is TGTGCCAGCAGTCCCACCCTGGAAGTCTCGGTCGGTACGCGGGATACGCAGTATTTT.

There are many counts of this clonotype. This rearrangement joins TRBV28 to TRBJ2-5, with a possible D match to TRBD1 (5 bases). CDR3 size: 15 residues. CDR1 and CDR2 (germline): MDHEN, SYDVKM. Trimming pared 4 bases from V and 5 bases from J, leaving 17 bases between. CDR3 DNA: TGTGCCAGCAGTTCCGGAGAAGGGGATTCGGAGACCCAGTACTTC. Translating it yields CASSSGEGDSETQYF.

J is TRBJ1-2 and V is TRBV11-2; unclear D gene. The CDR3 is 13 amino acids. Germline V CDR1 and CDR2: SGHAT, FQNNGV. V shed 5 bases and J shed 2 bases, with 9 bases lying between them. The CDR3: CASSPSLNYGYTF. CDR3 in DNA: TGTGCCAGCAGCCCAAGCCTAAACTATGGCTACACCTTC.

As concerns this clonotype: A much larger clone differs by one base, so this may be a read error. The chain combines TRBV4-2 with TRBJ2-6; no clear D. The germline V gene encodes CDR1 LGHNA and CDR2 YNFKEQ. The germline V and J ends were trimmed by 3 bases and 2 bases, with 14 bases remaining between them. The CDR3 extends over 17 amino acids. CDR3 nucleotide sequence: TGTGCCAGCAGCCATGAGTTGGGGTGTGCTGGGGCCAACGTCCTGACTTTC. Its translation is CASSHELGCAGANVLTF.

The chain employs TRBV20-1 and TRBJ1-2; maybe TRBD1 (5 bases). Per the germline V gene, CDR1 is DFQATT and CDR2 is SNEGSKA (reference sequence). The CDR3 runs 13 residues. Trimming removed 4 bases at V and 4 bases at J, with 13 bases between. The CDR3 reads CSAIAQGGYGYTF. CDR3 DNA sequence: TGCAGTGCTATCGCCCAGGGTGGCTATGGCTACACCTTC.

This clonotype was observed a handful of times. The chain links TRBV29-1 to TRBJ2-7; D perhaps matches TRBD2 (5 bases). Germline values: CDR1 SQVTM, CDR2 ANQGSEA. This CDR3 is 13 amino acids long. V was shortened by 0 bases and J by 7 bases, with 13 bases between the two germline ends. The CDR3: CSVEDGNFWEQYF. CDR3 nucleotides: TGCAGCGTTGAAGACGGGAACTTTTGGGAGCAGTACTTC.

The chain uses TRBV27 and TRBJ2-6; the D is unclear. The CDR3 is 16 amino acids. Germline loops: CDR1 MNHEY, CDR2 SMNVEV (reference sequence). Trimming took 2 bases from V and 0 from J, leaving 8 bases between them. CDR3 DNA: TGTGCCAGCAGTTTAACAGCACACTCTGGGGCCAACGTCCTGACTTTC. As protein: CASSLTAHSGANVLTF.

This chain connects TRBV6-6 to TRBJ2-1; 7 positions agree with TRBD1. Germline loops: CDR1 MNHNY, CDR2 SVGAGI (reference sequence). This CDR3 contains 15 residues. V lost 5 bases to trimming and J lost 6 bases; unmatched junction nucleotides: 10. The CDR3 spells CASSARQGRINEQFF. CDR3 bases: TGTGCCAGCAGTGCCCGACAGGGACGGATCAATGAGCAGTTCTTC.

This clonotype was counted a few times. The gene calls are TRBV7-9 and TRBJ1-1; D gene ambiguous. This CDR3 spans 14 amino acids. The V gene lost 2 bases and the J gene lost 3 bases, with 10 bases spanning the gap. Germline assignment: CDR1 SEHNR and CDR2 FQNEAQ (reference sequence). The CDR3 DNA reads TGTGCCAGCAGCTTAATGAGTGAGGACACTGAAGCTTTCTTT. Translation gives CASSLMSEDTEAFF.

This clonotype was seen more than once but under ten times. CDR3 sequence (DNA): TGTGCCAGCCGCAGGCCGGACCCCTACGAGCAGTACTTC. Protein sequence: CASRRPDPYEQYF. The genes are TRBV6-1 and TRBJ2-5, with no clear D. The J call may be mistaken, given a closer DNA end match to TRBJ2-7. The CDR3 has 13 residues. Germline lookup yields CDR1 MNHNS and CDR2 SASEGT.

This rearrangement joins TRBV20-1 to TRBJ1-5, with 7 bases identical to TRBD1. V lost 6 bases, J lost 4 bases, and 3 bases stayed unmatched. The CDR3 loop spans 12 amino acids. Germline V gene lookup returns CDR1 DFQATT and CDR2 SNEGSKA (reference sequence). The CDR3 DNA sequence: TGCAGTGCCACAGGGGCAAATCAGCCCCAGCATTTT. Residues: CSATGANQPQHF.

The rearrangement joins TRBV12-3 or TRBV12-4 to TRBJ2-5, with a possible D match to TRBD1 (6 bases). The DNA end is more similar to TRBJ2-7, so the J call may be wrong. The CDR3 extends over 16 amino acids. The CDR3 DNA sequence: TGTGCCAGCTCCCCTGCTGGGGGCTACCTCTCGGGCGAGCAGTACTTC. This gives the protein CASSPAGGYLSGEQYF.

The chain combines TRBV3-1 with TRBJ1-5; TRBD1 matches at 9 bases. The CDR3 runs 14 residues. V was clipped by 5 bases and J by 4 bases; unmatched bases: 3. Germline V gives CDR1 LGHDT, CDR2 YNNKEL (reference sequence). In DNA, the CDR3 is TGTGCCAGCAGCAGGACAGGGGAAAATCAGCCCCAGCATTTT. This translates into CASSRTGENQPQHF.

This clonotype occurred a few times. A much larger clone lies a single base off, so this may be a read error. The rearrangement uses TRBV29-1 and TRBJ2-7; D ambiguous. CDR1 SQVTM and CDR2 ANQGSEA come from the germline V gene. V gave up 7 bases and J gave up 9 bases, with 16 bases separating them. The CDR3 runs to 11 residues. Written as DNA, the CDR3 is TGCAGCGGTGTGGTGGATTGGGGGCAGTACTTC. Encoded protein: CSGVVDWGQYF.

This clonotype came up a few times. This sequence joins TRBV29-1 and TRBJ2-7; 7 bases match TRBD2. This CDR3 spans 13 amino acids. With V trimmed by 2 bases and J by 0 bases, 1 base remained unmatched. CDR1 and CDR2 (germline): SQVTM, ANQGSEA. CDR3 coding DNA: TGCAGCGTTGAAACTAGCGCCTCCTACGAGCAGTACTTC. This sequence encodes CSVETSASYEQYF.

This clonotype was counted between two and nine times. This chain links TRBV15 with TRBJ2-3; 8 bases map to TRBD1. The CDR3 covers 14 residues. With V trimmed by 1 base and J by 4 bases, 1 base remained unmatched. Germline CDR1 reads LNHNV; CDR2 reads YYDKDF (reference sequence). Here the CDR3 DNA reads TGTGCCACCAGCAGAGCGGACAGGGCAGATACGCAGTATTTT. This codes for CATSRADRADTQYF.